This section outlines one TCR beta chain sequence together with its context. Then a second PCR, running about 6 to 11 cycles, was carried out with a sample-barcoded 5' primer and a J-beta primer mix. Via MiXCR, TCRdb re-called the 5' RACE reads, giving one row per CDR3 protein. Found here are 1.5 million to 2 million distinct CDR3 sequences, roughly 30% of them singletons; the top ten hold roughly 8%. This sample is drawn from a study of blood T cells in healthy people across ages. The study recruited healthy Caucasian donors from Russia who were aged about 6 to 95. The CDR3 totals 15 residues. Germline values: CDR1 SEHNR, CDR2 FQNEAQ (reference sequence). Trimming took 2 bases from V and 7 from J, leaving 17 bases between them.

The J gene is TRBJ1-2, the V gene TRBV7-9; the D gene is possibly TRBD1 (6 bases). Input material: blood. This clonotype was sampled from a woman aged 25 to 39 in good health. The CDR3 protein is CASSLLSWGLSGYTF. CDR3 nucleotide sequence: TGTGCCAGCAGCTTATTATCCTGGGGGCTAAGTGGCTACACCTTC.